This TCR beta chain was recovered during a study of PD-L1 blockade in urothelial cancer. Study context: Blood analysis was done at 3 weeks (second dose) and 6 weeks after treatment began. Blood-derived samples held a median around 140,000 T cells.

The table came from immunoSEQ multiplex PCR; TCRdb's copy has only in-frame clones and leaves some out. The table lists about 120,000 clones, roughly 89% of them singletons, with 1.7% in the top ten. Time point here: peripheral blood 6 weeks after treatment start. Pretreatment and on-treatment blood mononuclear cell samples were taken, totaling between 1 and 8 time points per patient. The CDR3 totals 13 residues. CDR1 is MNHEY and CDR2 is SVGAGI in the germline V gene. V was shortened by 6 bases and J by 5 bases, with 12 bases between the two germline ends. The material was PBMCs, obtained around atezolizumab (anti-PD-L1) treatment. This TCR was sampled from a man aged 55 to 70 with urothelial cancer. J is TRBJ2-3 and V is TRBV6-5; D remains unclear. CDR3 region: CASSPQIIDTQYF. As DNA, the CDR3 is TGTGCCAGCAGCCCCCAGATTATAGATACGCAGTATTTT.